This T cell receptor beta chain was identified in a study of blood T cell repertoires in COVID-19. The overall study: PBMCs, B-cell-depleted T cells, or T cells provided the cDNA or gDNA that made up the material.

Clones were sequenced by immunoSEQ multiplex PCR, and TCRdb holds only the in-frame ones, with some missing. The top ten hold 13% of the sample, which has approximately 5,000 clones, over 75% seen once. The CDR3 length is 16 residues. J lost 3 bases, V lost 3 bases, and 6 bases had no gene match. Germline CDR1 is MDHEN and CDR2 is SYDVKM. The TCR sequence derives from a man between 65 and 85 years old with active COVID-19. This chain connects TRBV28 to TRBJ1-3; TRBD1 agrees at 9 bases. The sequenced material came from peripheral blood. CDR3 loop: CASSLGGDRDGNTIYF. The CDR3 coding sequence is TGTGCCAGCAGTTTGGGGGGGGACAGGGATGGAAACACCATATATTTT. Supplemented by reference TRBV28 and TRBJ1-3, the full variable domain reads DVKVTQSSRYLVKRTGEKVFLECVQDMDHENMFWYRQDPGLGLRLIYFSYDVKMKEKGDIPEGYSVSREKKERFSLILESASTNQTSMYLCASSLGGDRDGNTIYFGEGSWLTVV.